This T cell receptor beta chain is drawn from a study of cytomegalovirus exposure and HLA in healthy donors. The study's findings and limits: Sequencing probably produced one cluster of sequence variants that were highly shared. Serostatus for CMV was the only available immune exposure information. A later analysis linked a missense DCLRE1C variant to TCR beta V- and J-gene trimming. In a later analysis, CMV-associated beta chains were mostly HLA-associated, it appeared.

On this clone: Its target is unknown.

CDR3 length: 13 amino acids. Looked up from germline, CDR1 is SGHRS and CDR2 is YFSETQ. V lost 4 bases to trimming and J lost 5 bases, with 10 bases between them. Researchers ran the PCR with 60 Vbeta and 13 Jbeta primers. Produced via immunoSEQ multiplex PCR; TCRdb's table is partial and in-frame only. The repertoire holds 180,000 or so clones, with over 75% as singletons. The sample consisted of PBMCs. The origin of this receptor is a man aged 18 to 29 in good health and CMV-seropositive. This chain joins TRBV5-1 and TRBJ2-1; D perhaps matches TRBD1 (5 bases). CDR3 protein: CASSTRQNNEQFF. The CDR3 bases are TGCGCCAGCAGCACCCGACAGAACAATGAGCAGTTCTTC. Variable domain in full (rest from reference TRBV5-1 and TRBJ2-1): KAGVTQTPRYLIKTRGQQVTLSCSPISGHRSVSWYQQTPGQGLQFLFEYFSETQRNKGNFPGRFSGRQFSNSRSEMNVSTLELGDSALYLCASSTRQNNEQFFGPGTRLTVL.